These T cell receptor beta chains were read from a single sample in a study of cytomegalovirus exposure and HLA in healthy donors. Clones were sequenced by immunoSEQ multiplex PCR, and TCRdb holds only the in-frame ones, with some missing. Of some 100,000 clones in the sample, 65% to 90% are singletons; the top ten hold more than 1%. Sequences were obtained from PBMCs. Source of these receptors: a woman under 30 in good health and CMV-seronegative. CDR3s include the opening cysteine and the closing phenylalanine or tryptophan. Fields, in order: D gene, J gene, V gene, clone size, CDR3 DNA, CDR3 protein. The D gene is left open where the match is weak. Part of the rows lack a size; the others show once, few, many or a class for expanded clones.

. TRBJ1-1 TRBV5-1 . TGCGCCAGCAGCTTGGCATCTCGGGGGATTAACAAGAACACTGAAGCTTTCTTT CASSLASRGINKNTEAFF
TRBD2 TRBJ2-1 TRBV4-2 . TGTGCCAGCAGCCAAGAGGGACTAGCGGGAACTGAGCAGTTCTTC CASSQEGLAGTEQFF
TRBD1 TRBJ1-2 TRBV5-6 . TGTGCCAGCAGCTTCAGTTCGGCAGGGGGCATCTATGGCTACACCTTC CASSFSSAGGIYGYTF
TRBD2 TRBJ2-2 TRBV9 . TGTGCCAGCAGCCCAAGGGAGGGGTTCACCGGGGAGCTGTTTTTT CASSPREGFTGELFF
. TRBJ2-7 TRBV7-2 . TGTGCCAGCAGCCCGGGAGTATGGAGCCACGAGCAGTACTTC CASSPGVWSHEQYF
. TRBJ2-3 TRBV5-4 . TGTGCCAGCAGCTTGGACCTAGAGCTTACAGATACGCAGTATTTT CASSLDLELTDTQYF
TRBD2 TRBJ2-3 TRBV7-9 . TGTGCCAGCAGTTCCCCCGTTAGCGGGGGGAACACAGATACGCAGTATTTT CASSSPVSGGNTDTQYF
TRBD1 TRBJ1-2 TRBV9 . TGTGCCAGCAGCGGGCCCCCTACAAGAACAGGGGCGGGTGGCTACACCTTC CASSGPPTRTGAGGYTF
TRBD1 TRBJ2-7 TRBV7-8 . TGTGCCAGCAGCTTTCGGGACAGGGGTTACGAGCAGTACTTC CASSFRDRGYEQYF
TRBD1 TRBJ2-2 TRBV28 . TGTGCCAGCAGGAAGGACAGGAAAAACACCGGGGAGCTGTTTTTT CASRKDRKNTGELFF
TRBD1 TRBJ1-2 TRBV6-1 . TGTGCCAGCAGTGAAGCCTACGACGGACAGGGATATGGCTACACCTTC CASSEAYDGQGYGYTF
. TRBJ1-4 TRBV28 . TGTGCCAGCCGGGCGAGGGCTAATGAAAAACTGTTTTTT CASRARANEKLFF
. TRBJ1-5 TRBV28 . TGTGCCAGCAGTTGGACAGCTAGCAATCAGCCCCAGCATTTT CASSWTASNQPQHF
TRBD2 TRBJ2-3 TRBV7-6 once TGTGCCAGCAGACCTAGCGGGGGGTGGGGGACAGATACGCAGTATTTT CASRPSGGWGTDTQYF
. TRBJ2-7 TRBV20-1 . TGCAGTGCTAGACCGACGGGGGAGCAGTACTTC CSARPTGEQYF
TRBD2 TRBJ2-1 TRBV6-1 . TGTGCCAGCAGTGAAGAAGGACTAGCCCATGAGCAGTTCTTC CASSEEGLAHEQFF
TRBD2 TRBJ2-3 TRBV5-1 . TGCGCCAGCAGCCATAGCGGGGAGAGCACAGATACGCAGTATTTT CASSHSGESTDTQYF
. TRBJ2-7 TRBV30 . TGTGCCTGGAGTGGCACCCTGGGGCCCAGCGACTACGAGCAGTACTTC CAWSGTLGPSDYEQYF
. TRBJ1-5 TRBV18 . TGTGCCAGCTCACCACGGCAGGTAGACAATCAGCCCCAGCATTTT CASSPRQVDNQPQHF
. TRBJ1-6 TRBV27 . TGTGCCAGCACCACGGGCAGGGGAAATTCACCCCTCCACTTT CASTTGRGNSPLHF
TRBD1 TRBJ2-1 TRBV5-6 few TGTGCCAGCAGCTATCTAGACAGGGTTTCCTACAATGAGCAGTTCTTC CASSYLDRVSYNEQFF
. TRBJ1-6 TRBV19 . TGTGCCAGTAGTATATCATCGGCAGGGACCTATAATTCACCCCTCCACTTT CASSISSAGTYNSPLHF
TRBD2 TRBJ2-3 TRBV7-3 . TGTGCCAGCAGCCTAGCGGGGTTCGCAGATACGCAGTATTTT CASSLAGFADTQYF
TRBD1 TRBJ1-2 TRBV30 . TGTGCCTGGAGATTAACCGCCGGGACAGTTAACTATGGCTACACCTTC CAWRLTAGTVNYGYTF
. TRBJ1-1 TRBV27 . TGTGCCAGCAGTTTGGCAGGGCCCAGTAGAGCTTTCTTT CASSLAGPSRAFF
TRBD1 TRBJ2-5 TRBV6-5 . TGTGCCAGCAGCAGGACAGGGGACGAGACCCAGTACTTC CASSRTGDETQYF
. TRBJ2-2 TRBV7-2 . TGTGCCAGCAGCCCGTGGCGGCTGAACACCGGGGAGCTGTTTTTT CASSPWRLNTGELFF
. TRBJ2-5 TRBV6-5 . TGTGCCAGCAGTTACACCGGGGGACAGATCGAGACCCAGTACTTC CASSYTGGQIETQYF
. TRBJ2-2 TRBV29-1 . TGCAGCGTTGGCGCGACAGCTTCTCCCGGGGAGCTGTTTTTT CSVGATASPGELFF
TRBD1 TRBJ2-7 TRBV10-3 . TGTGCCATCAGTGCAGGGGGAAGCTCCTACGAGCAGTACTTC CAISAGGSSYEQYF
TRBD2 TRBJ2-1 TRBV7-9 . TGTTCCAGCAGCTTATCCCGGACTAGTAAGTATGAGCAGTTCTTC CSSSLSRTSKYEQFF
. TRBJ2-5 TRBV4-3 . TGCGCCAGCAGCCGGGGGCTGTCGGGGTCGGAGACCCAGTACTTC CASSRGLSGSETQYF
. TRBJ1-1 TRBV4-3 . TGCGCCAGCAGCCCCCGTCATCGAGGGGAGGCTGAAGCTTTCTTT CASSPRHRGEAEAFF
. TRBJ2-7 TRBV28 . TGTGCCAGCGCACGAGGGACCTACGAGCAGTACTTC CASARGTYEQYF
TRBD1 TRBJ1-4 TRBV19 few TGTGCCAGTAGTACAGGCACAGGGGATGAAAAACTGTTTTTT CASSTGTGDEKLFF
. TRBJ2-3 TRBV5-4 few TGTGCCAGCAGCCTAGCCGAAGTGAGTACAGATACGCAGTATTTT CASSLAEVSTDTQYF
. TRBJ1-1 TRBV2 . TGTGCCAGCAGTGTCGAGGTGGCACCCTCGAACACTGAAGCTTTCTTT CASSVEVAPSNTEAFF
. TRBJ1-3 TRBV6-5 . TGTGCCAGCAGCCAAACTGACACCTCTGGAAACACCATATATTTT CASSQTDTSGNTIYF
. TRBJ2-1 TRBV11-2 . TGTGCCAGCAGCTTAGTTGCGGCCCACAATGAGCAGTTCTTC CASSLVAAHNEQFF
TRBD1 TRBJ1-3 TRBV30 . TGTGCCTGGGGGACAGGCCGATCCTCTGGAAACACCATATATTTT CAWGTGRSSGNTIYF
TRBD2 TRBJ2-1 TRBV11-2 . TGTGCCAGCAGCTTAGGAGCGGGAGGGCCCTATGAGCAGTTCTTC CASSLGAGGPYEQFF
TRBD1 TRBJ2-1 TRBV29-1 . TGCAGCGTTGAAGTGGGGCTGGGGCAGGGGGTTAGGTTCTTC CSVEVGLGQGVRFF
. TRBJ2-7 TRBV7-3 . TGTGCCAGCAGCTTAAGCGCTACCTACGAGCAGTACTTC CASSLSATYEQYF
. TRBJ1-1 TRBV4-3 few TGCGCCAGCAGCCAAGATGATGGGCGGGAAGAGGCTTTCTTT CASSQDDGREEAFF
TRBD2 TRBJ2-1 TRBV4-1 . TGCGCCAGCAGCCCCCAGAGAGCGGGGGGGCCGGATGAGCAGTTCTTC CASSPQRAGGPDEQFF
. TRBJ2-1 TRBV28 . TGTGCCAGCAGCTCTGACACCAAAAATGAGCAGTTCTTC CASSSDTKNEQFF
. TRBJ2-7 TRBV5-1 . TGCGCCAGCCCCCCCCCAAACAGGGTCTCCTACGAGCAGTACTTC CASPPPNRVSYEQYF
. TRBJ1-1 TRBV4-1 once TGCGCCAGCAGCCAACTATTTGACAGGACTGAAGCTTTCTTT CASSQLFDRTEAFF
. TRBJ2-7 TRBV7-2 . TGTGCCAGCAGCTTCGCGGGCGGGACTTTGACCTACGAGCAGTACTTC CASSFAGGTLTYEQYF
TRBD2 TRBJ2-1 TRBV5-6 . TGTGCCAGCAGCTACCGGACTAGCGGGAGTAACTACAATGAGCAGTTCTTC CASSYRTSGSNYNEQFF
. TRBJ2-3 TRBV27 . TGTGCCAGCAGTACACACGCCGGAGGGCGGGAAGATACGCAGTATTTT CASSTHAGGREDTQYF
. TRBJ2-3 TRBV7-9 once TGTGCCAGCAGCTTAGTTTTTGCGGGGGCGACAGATACGCAGTATTTT CASSLVFAGATDTQYF
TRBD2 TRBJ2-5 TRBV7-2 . TGTGCCAGCAGCTTGATACGGGCGGGGGCCCAGTACTTC CASSLIRAGAQYF
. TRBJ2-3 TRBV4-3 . TGCGCCAGCAGCCAAGTCCGGGAAGTCACAGATACGCAGTATTTT CASSQVREVTDTQYF
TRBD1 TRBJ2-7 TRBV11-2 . TGTGCCAGCAGCTTATTTGGGACAGGGTTCTCCGAGCAGTACTTC CASSLFGTGFSEQYF
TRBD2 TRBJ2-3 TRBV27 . TGTGCCAGCAGTTTATTGGCTAGCGGGGGAACCACAGATACGCAGTATTTT CASSLLASGGTTDTQYF
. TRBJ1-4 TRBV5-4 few TGTGCCAGCAGACCTGACAGTTACAATGAAAAACTGTTTTTT CASRPDSYNEKLFF
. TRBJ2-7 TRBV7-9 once TGTTCCAGCAGCCCGGGCGAGCAGTACTTC CSSSPGEQYF
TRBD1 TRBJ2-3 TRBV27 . TGTGCCAGCAGTTTCGGGACAGCAGGGGATACGCAGTATTTT CASSFGTAGDTQYF